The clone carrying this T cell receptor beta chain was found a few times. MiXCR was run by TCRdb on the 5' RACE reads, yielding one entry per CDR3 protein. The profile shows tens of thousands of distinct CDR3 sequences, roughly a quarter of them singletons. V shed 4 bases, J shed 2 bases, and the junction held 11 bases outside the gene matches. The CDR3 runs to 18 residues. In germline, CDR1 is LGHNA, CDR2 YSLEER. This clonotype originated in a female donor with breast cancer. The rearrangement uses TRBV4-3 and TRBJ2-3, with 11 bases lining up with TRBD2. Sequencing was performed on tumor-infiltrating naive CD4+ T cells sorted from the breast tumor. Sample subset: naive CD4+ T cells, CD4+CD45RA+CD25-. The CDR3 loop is CASSRQQTSGTSTDTQYF. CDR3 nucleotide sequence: TGCGCCAGCAGCCGGCAACAGACTAGCGGGACATCCACAGATACGCAGTATTTT.